This TCR beta chain is drawn from a study of cytomegalovirus exposure and HLA in healthy donors. General study findings and limits: Links to common viral pathogens appeared, in a later analysis, for several of the most significant clusters. Cytomegalovirus status was reportedly diagnosed by the classifier with high sensitivity and specificity. A few of the chains that were CMV-associated were confirmed in vitro to be specific for CMV antigens.

This clone was seen once. Its matching antigen is unknown. This CDR3 is 11 amino acids long. Trimming pared 6 bases from V and 1 base from J, leaving 6 bases between. CDR1 DFQATT and CDR2 SNEGSKA come from the germline V gene (reference sequence). Researchers ran the PCR with 60 Vbeta and 13 Jbeta primers. Clones were read by immunoSEQ multiplex PCR, and TCRdb kept only the in-frame ones, dropping some. Of fewer than 95,000 clones in the sample, roughly 63% are singletons; the top ten hold just under 6.5%. The chain carries TRBV20-1 and TRBJ1-1, with D uncertain. This TCR derives from a woman aged 30 to 39 in good health and CMV-seronegative. Sequencing was done on a sample of PBMCs. This chain's CDR3 is CSAEENTEAFF. DNA of the CDR3: TGCAGTGCCGAGGAGAACACTGAAGCTTTCTTT.